A selection of T cell receptor beta chains follows, all from one sample in a study of blood T cell repertoires in COVID-19. Assay: immunoSEQ multiplex PCR; the TCRdb copy retains only in-frame clones and omits some. The sample lists over 30,000 clones; 85% to 90% were seen once. The sequencing input was peripheral blood. The receptors come from a man between 65 and 80 years old with acute or convalescent COVID-19. The CDR3 runs from the conserved cysteine through the conserved F or W. The D gene is left open where the match is weak. Expanded clones are given a class, and other clones once, few, many or no size at all.

-,TRBV28,-,TRBJ1-2,CASSRANYGYTF,TGTGCCAGCAGCCGAGCTAACTATGGCTACACCTTC
-,TRBV3-1/TRBV3-2,TRBD1,TRBJ1-3,CASSHVPGQGEENTIYF,TGTGCCAGCAGCCACGTTCCGGGACAGGGGGAAGAAAACACCATATATTTT
once,TRBV9,-,TRBJ1-1,CASSPQGSSTEAFF,TGTGCCAGCAGCCCCCAGGGGTCGAGCACTGAAGCTTTCTTT
-,TRBV9,TRBD2,TRBJ2-1,CASSVRGLGVGEQFF,TGTGCCAGCAGCGTCCGGGGACTAGGGGTTGGTGAGCAGTTCTTC
-,TRBV5-1,-,TRBJ1-3,CASSFGPEGNTIYF,TGCGCCAGCAGCTTTGGTCCTGAGGGAAACACCATATATTTT
-,TRBV24-1,-,TRBJ2-5,CATSDFGGREETQYF,TGTGCCACCAGTGATTTTGGAGGGAGAGAAGAGACCCAGTACTTC
-,TRBV9,TRBD2,TRBJ2-5,CASSVSSGNGGETQYF,TGTGCCAGCAGCGTTTCTAGCGGGAATGGTGGGGAGACCCAGTACTTC
once,TRBV14,-,TRBJ1-1,CASSQVQETEAFF,TGTGCCAGCAGCCAAGTTCAGGAAACTGAAGCTTTCTTT
-,TRBV5-1,TRBD1,TRBJ1-2,CASSLAQGEKDGYTF,TGCGCCAGCAGCTTGGCACAGGGGGAGAAGGATGGCTACACCTTC
-,TRBV3-1/TRBV3-2,TRBD1,TRBJ2-7,CASSQEHPGTGPHEQYF,TGTGCCAGCAGCCAAGAGCACCCGGGGACAGGGCCCCACGAGCAGTACTTC
once,TRBV7-9,-,TRBJ2-1,CASSLVGRGNEQFF,TGTGCCAGCAGCTTAGTCGGAAGGGGCAATGAGCAGTTCTTC
-,TRBV7-2,-,TRBJ1-1,CATGGGFTEAFF,TGTGCCACCGGCGGGGGATTCACTGAAGCTTTCTTT
once,TRBV6-5,TRBD1,TRBJ2-7,CASGGQSVGFYEQYF,TGTGCCAGCGGGGGACAGTCCGTGGGGTTCTACGAGCAGTACTTC
-,TRBV18,-,TRBJ1-3,CASSPGRRSGNTIYF,TGTGCCAGCTCACCAGGCCGTCGCTCTGGAAACACCATATATTTT
once,TRBV25-1,TRBD1,TRBJ1-1,CASSQQGRNTEAFF,TGTGCCAGCAGTCAACAGGGGAGGAACACTGAAGCTTTCTTT
once,TRBV21-1,-,TRBJ1-2,CASTGTGNGYTF,TGTGCCAGCACCGGGACAGGGAATGGCTACACCTTC
-,TRBV4-3,-,TRBJ2-1,CASSQEGGRAISYNEQFF,TGCGCCAGCAGCCAAGAGGGGGGGCGGGCCATCTCCTACAATGAGCAGTTCTTC
-,TRBV3-1/TRBV3-2,-,TRBJ2-5,CASNRYGETQYF,TGTGCCAGCAACAGGTACGGAGAGACCCAGTACTTC
-,TRBV7-2,TRBD2,TRBJ2-7,CASSPSPGGFYEQYF,TGTGCCAGCAGCCCAAGTCCGGGGGGATTCTACGAGCAGTACTTC
-,TRBV27,-,TRBJ1-5,CASSGAGQPQHF,TGTGCCAGCAGTGGGGCAGGGCAGCCCCAGCATTTT
-,TRBV18,TRBD1,TRBJ1-5,CASSPRTGANSNQPQHF,TGTGCCAGCTCACCCCGGACAGGCGCGAATAGCAATCAGCCCCAGCATTTT
-,TRBV19,-,TRBJ1-5,CASSRDNYSNQPQHF,TGTGCCAGTAGTAGGGACAACTATAGCAATCAGCCCCAGCATTTT
-,TRBV10-3,TRBD2,TRBJ2-6,CAIGLAGEAGANVLTF,TGTGCCATCGGACTAGCGGGAGAGGCTGGGGCCAACGTCCTGACTTTC
once,TRBV19,-,TRBJ2-1,CASNFETATYNEQFF,TGTGCCAGTAATTTCGAGACTGCGACCTACAATGAGCAGTTCTTC
-,TRBV9,-,TRBJ2-3,CASSAYSGTRTDTQYF,TGTGCCAGCAGCGCCTATAGCGGTACCCGCACAGATACGCAGTATTTT
-,TRBV28,-,TRBJ1-5,CASRPGESNQPQHF,TGTGCCAGCAGGCCAGGGGAGAGCAATCAGCCCCAGCATTTT
-,TRBV7-2,TRBD1,TRBJ1-2,CASSVDRVLPYGYTF,TGTGCCAGCAGCGTTGACAGGGTCCTTCCCTATGGCTACACCTTC
-,TRBV7-8,TRBD1,TRBJ1-2,CASSLEAGTGYGYTF,TGTGCCAGCAGCTTAGAGGCCGGGACAGGCTATGGCTACACCTTC
-,TRBV5-6,TRBD1,TRBJ1-2,CASSLRGQGFDTF,TGTGCCAGCAGCCTTCGGGGACAGGGTTTTGACACCTTC
-,TRBV5-1,-,TRBJ2-5,CASSLGGQETQYF,TGCGCCAGCAGCTTGGGGGGCCAGGAGACCCAGTACTTC
-,TRBV10-2,TRBD1,TRBJ1-4,CASRDPGQGNEKLFF,TGCGCCAGCAGGGATCCGGGACAGGGGAATGAAAAACTGTTTTTT
-,TRBV2,-,TRBJ2-3,CASSEGTSTDTQYF,TGTGCCAGCAGTGAGGGGACTAGCACAGATACGCAGTATTTT
few,TRBV24-1,-,TRBJ2-1,CATSENVGGEQFF,TGTGCCACCAGTGAGAATGTGGGGGGAGAGCAGTTCTTC
-,TRBV7-2,TRBD1,TRBJ2-7,CASRRSGQPAYEQYF,TGTGCCAGCAGACGGTCGGGACAGCCGGCCTACGAGCAGTACTTC
-,TRBV5-1,TRBD1,TRBJ2-2,CASTNRTGAVRELFF,TGCGCCAGTACTAACAGGACAGGGGCTGTGAGGGAGCTGTTTTTT
-,TRBV28,TRBD2,TRBJ2-5,CASRANGLAGVETQYF,TGTGCCAGCAGAGCCAACGGACTAGCGGGAGTGGAGACCCAGTACTTC
-,TRBV7-2,TRBD1,TRBJ2-7,CASSSGTGGERYF,TGTGCCAGCAGCTCCGGGACAGGGGGCGAGAGGTACTTC
once,TRBV24-1,-,TRBJ2-2,CATSDRDTYTGELFF,TGTGCCACCAGTGACCGGGACACTTACACCGGGGAGCTGTTTTTT
-,TRBV4-1,TRBD1,TRBJ1-6,CASSQEDTGGYNSPLHF,TGCGCCAGCAGCCAAGAAGATACAGGGGGTTATAATTCACCCCTCCACTTT
-,TRBV4-1,TRBD1,TRBJ2-5,CASSQEEWTGGYQETQYF,TGCGCCAGCAGCCAAGAAGAGTGGACAGGGGGGTACCAAGAGACCCAGTACTTC
-,TRBV29-1,-,TRBJ1-2,CSVESRVDYGYTF,TGCAGCGTTGAGTCCAGGGTCGACTATGGCTACACCTTC
few,TRBV27,-,TRBJ2-5,CASSPSPGEVVETQYF,TGTGCCAGCAGTCCCTCCCCGGGAGAAGTGGTAGAGACCCAGTACTTC
-,TRBV9,TRBD2,TRBJ2-2,CASSVGLAGGGTGELFF,TGTGCCAGCAGCGTAGGGCTAGCGGGAGGAGGCACCGGGGAGCTGTTTTTT